This is a list of T cell receptor beta chains from one sample in a study of T cell responses to AZD1222 COVID-19 vaccine. Data came from immunoSEQ multiplex PCR; TCRdb stores just in-frame clones and leaves some out. The specimen's table records about 140,000 clones. Sequencing used peripheral blood. These receptor sequences come from an adult in good health. Both conserved end residues are part of each CDR3. The D gene is left open where the match is weak.

v_gene	d_gene	j_gene	CDR3aa	CDR3nt
TRBV14	TRBD2	TRBJ2-3	CASSQGLVDTDTQYF	TGTGCCAGCAGCCAGGGACTAGTTGACACAGATACGCAGTATTTT
TRBV19	TRBD1	TRBJ1-6	CASSTGQGPDSPLHF	TGTGCCAGCAGTACTGGACAGGGTCCGGATTCACCCCTCCACTTT
TRBV3-1/TRBV3-2	.	TRBJ1-1	CASSHAGLVGMTFF	TGTGCCAGCAGCCACGCGGGACTCGTTGGGATGACTTTCTTT
TRBV10-1	.	TRBJ2-3	CASSAGGSSTDTQYF	TGCGCCAGCAGTGCCGGGGGCTCTAGCACAGATACGCAGTATTTT
TRBV19	TRBD1	TRBJ1-1	CASSIAARTGRYTEAFF	TGTGCCAGTAGTATAGCGGCCCGGACAGGAAGATACACTGAAGCTTTCTTT
TRBV6-6	.	TRBJ1-1	CASSYLTDTEAFF	TGTGCCAGCAGTTACCTGACGGACACTGAAGCTTTCTTT
TRBV23-1	TRBD1	TRBJ2-7	CASSQSRQGANEQYF	TGCGCCAGCAGTCAATCGAGGCAGGGGGCCAACGAGCAGTACTTC
TRBV19	TRBD1	TRBJ1-1	CASSRQGLKTTEAFF	TGTGCCAGTAGTAGACAGGGGCTCAAGACCACTGAAGCTTTCTTT
TRBV7-3	TRBD2	TRBJ2-1	CASSPSGAPYNEQFF	TGTGCCAGCAGTCCTAGCGGGGCCCCCTACAATGAGCAGTTCTTC
TRBV28	TRBD1	TRBJ1-4	CASSLGGTGSMELFF	TGTGCCAGCAGTTTAGGCGGGACAGGGTCAATGGAACTGTTTTTT
TRBV2	.	TRBJ1-2	CASSRDAYGYTF	TGTGCCAGCAGCAGGGACGCCTATGGCTACACCTTC
TRBV5-6	TRBD1	TRBJ1-2	CASSLGARGQAYGYTF	TGTGCCAGCAGCTTGGGGGCACGGGGACAGGCCTATGGCTACACCTTC
TRBV5-6	.	TRBJ2-1	CASSRITGTFYNEQFF	TGTGCCAGCAGCCGAATTACAGGGACCTTCTACAATGAGCAGTTCTTC
TRBV27	.	TRBJ1-2	CASSLWPGAHYGYTF	TGTGCCAGCAGTTTATGGCCGGGGGCCCATTATGGCTACACCTTC
TRBV6-1	TRBD1	TRBJ1-1	CASTTGQRAFF	TGTGCCAGCACCACGGGACAGAGGGCTTTCTTT
TRBV6-5	TRBD1	TRBJ1-5	CASSSTRGAKPQHF	TGTGCCAGCAGCTCAACCAGGGGGGCAAAGCCCCAGCATTTT
TRBV7-9	.	TRBJ2-1	CASSALEFF	TGTGCCAGCAGCGCCCTAGAGTTCTTC
TRBV10-2	.	TRBJ2-2	CASTVTGELFF	TGCGCCAGCACCGTCACCGGGGAGCTGTTTTTT
TRBV7-2	.	TRBJ1-1	CASSPQARVSAFF	TGTGCCAGCAGCCCCCAGGCCAGGGTGTCAGCTTTCTTT
TRBV30	.	TRBJ1-2	CAWSSTNYGYTF	TGTGCCTGGAGTTCTACTAACTATGGCTACACCTTC
TRBV10-2	.	TRBJ1-1	CLAYTEAFF	TGCCTCGCCTACACTGAAGCTTTCTTT
TRBV19	.	TRBJ1-1	CASSARAKNTEAFF	TGTGCCAGTAGTGCTCGGGCCAAGAACACTGAAGCTTTCTTT
TRBV7-9	.	TRBJ1-2	CASSSHGTNYGYTF	TGTGCCAGCAGCTCCCACGGGACCAACTATGGCTACACCTTC
TRBV5-1	.	TRBJ1-4	CASSLPGATNEKLFF	TGCGCCAGCAGCTTGCCCGGTGCAACTAATGAAAAACTGTTTTTT
TRBV11-1	.	TRBJ2-7	CASSGGAAYEQYF	TGTGCCAGCAGTGGGGGGGCCGCCTACGAGCAGTACTTC
TRBV3-1/TRBV3-2	.	TRBJ2-1	CASSQGPPNEQFF	TGTGCCAGCAGCCAGGGGCCTCCCAATGAGCAGTTCTTC
TRBV7-8	.	TRBJ1-6	CASSLDRRWSPLHF	TGTGCCAGCAGCTTGGACCGTCGGTGGTCACCCCTCCACTTT
TRBV7-9	.	TRBJ1-5	CASSLRQNQPQHF	TGTGCCAGCAGCTTAAGGCAGAATCAGCCCCAGCATTTT
TRBV6-5	.	TRBJ1-2	CASRARGPNYGYTF	TGTGCCAGCAGAGCCAGGGGTCCTAACTATGGCTACACCTTC
TRBV7-2	TRBD1	TRBJ2-1	CASSFSHRGVRNEQFF	TGTGCCAGCAGCTTTTCACACAGGGGGGTCAGGAATGAGCAGTTCTTC
TRBV19	.	TRBJ2-2	CASSIGGRPTGELFF	TGTGCCAGTAGTATAGGGGGTAGACCTACCGGGGAGCTGTTTTTT
TRBV12-5	TRBD2	TRBJ2-1	CASGLDRTSGGGNEQFF	TGTGCTAGTGGTTTGGACCGGACTAGCGGGGGGGGTAATGAGCAGTTCTTC
TRBV27	.	TRBJ1-1	CASSLENRQSEAFF	TGTGCCAGCAGTCTGGAGAACCGACAGAGTGAAGCTTTCTTT
TRBV9	.	TRBJ1-5	CASSVGGSNQPQHF	TGTGCCAGCAGCGTGGGGGGGAGCAATCAGCCCCAGCATTTT
TRBV3-1/TRBV3-2	.	TRBJ1-2	CASRAGAAGYGYTF	TGTGCCAGCAGAGCGGGGGCTGCTGGCTATGGCTACACCTTC
TRBV3-1/TRBV3-2	.	TRBJ1-2	CASSQEAVLYGYTF	TGTGCCAGCAGCCAAGAAGCGGTTCTCTATGGCTACACCTTC
TRBV15	.	TRBJ2-3	CATSRDYDTQYF	TGTGCCACCAGCAGAGATTATGATACGCAGTATTTT
TRBV29-1	TRBD1	TRBJ2-7	CSVRDSISYEQYF	TGCAGCGTTAGGGACAGTATCTCCTACGAGCAGTACTTC
TRBV12-3/TRBV12-4	.	TRBJ2-7	CASSVVGYEQYF	TGTGCCAGCAGTGTGGTGGGCTACGAGCAGTACTTC
TRBV7-2	.	TRBJ1-1	CASGWEMNTEAFF	TGTGCCAGTGGCTGGGAGATGAACACTGAAGCTTTCTTT
TRBV5-8	.	TRBJ2-5	CASSRGRGLGETQYF	TGTGCCAGCAGCCGGGGGCGGGGCCTGGGAGAGACCCAGTACTTC
TRBV15	.	TRBJ1-3	CATSRDRGVDGNTIYF	TGTGCCACCAGCAGAGATCGGGGGGTGGATGGAAACACCATATATTTT
TRBV11-2	.	TRBJ1-6	CASSFGQYNSPLHF	TGTGCCAGCAGCTTCGGACAGTATAATTCACCCCTCCACTTT
TRBV3-1/TRBV3-2	TRBD1	TRBJ1-1	CGGRQGQGRTEAFF	TGTGGTGGGCGCCAAGGACAGGGGCGCACTGAAGCTTTCTTT
TRBV5-5	.	TRBJ1-3	CASSLEGQGNTIYF	TGTGCCAGCAGCTTGGAGGGGCAAGGAAACACCATATATTTT
TRBV7-7	TRBD1	TRBJ2-1	CASSSNPTGAYNEQFF	TGTGCCAGCAGCTCCAACCCGACAGGGGCCTACAATGAGCAGTTCTTC
TRBV10-2	.	TRBJ2-3	CASSPAGGTDTQYF	TGCGCCAGCAGCCCCGCAGGAGGCACAGATACGCAGTATTTT
TRBV4-1	.	TRBJ2-3	CASSQDQEGSTDTQYF	TGCGCCAGCAGCCAAGACCAGGAAGGCAGCACAGATACGCAGTATTTT
TRBV28	.	TRBJ1-2	CASRTLGRYYGYTF	TGTGCCAGCAGAACCCTGGGCAGGTACTATGGCTACACCTTC
TRBV28	TRBD1	TRBJ1-2	CASSLGQEIAIYGYTF	TGTGCCAGCAGTTTGGGACAGGAGATAGCCATCTATGGCTACACCTTC
TRBV11-2	.	TRBJ2-1	CASSPAAGPSYNEQFF	TGTGCCAGCAGCCCAGCCGCGGGACCTTCCTACAATGAGCAGTTCTTC
TRBV11-1	.	TRBJ1-2	CASSPVRVGGYTF	TGTGCCAGCAGCCCAGTCAGGGTTGGCGGCTACACCTTC
TRBV19	TRBD2	TRBJ2-1	CASSTLGTSGYAYNEQFF	TGTGCCAGTAGTACCCTAGGGACTAGCGGGTACGCCTACAATGAGCAGTTCTTC
TRBV18	.	TRBJ2-1	CASSPPTGTSYNEQFF	TGTGCCAGCTCACCACCGACAGGGACTTCCTACAATGAGCAGTTCTTC
TRBV27	TRBD1	TRBJ2-2	CASRQGRLTGELFF	TGTGCCAGCCGACAGGGTCGGCTGACCGGGGAGCTGTTTTTT